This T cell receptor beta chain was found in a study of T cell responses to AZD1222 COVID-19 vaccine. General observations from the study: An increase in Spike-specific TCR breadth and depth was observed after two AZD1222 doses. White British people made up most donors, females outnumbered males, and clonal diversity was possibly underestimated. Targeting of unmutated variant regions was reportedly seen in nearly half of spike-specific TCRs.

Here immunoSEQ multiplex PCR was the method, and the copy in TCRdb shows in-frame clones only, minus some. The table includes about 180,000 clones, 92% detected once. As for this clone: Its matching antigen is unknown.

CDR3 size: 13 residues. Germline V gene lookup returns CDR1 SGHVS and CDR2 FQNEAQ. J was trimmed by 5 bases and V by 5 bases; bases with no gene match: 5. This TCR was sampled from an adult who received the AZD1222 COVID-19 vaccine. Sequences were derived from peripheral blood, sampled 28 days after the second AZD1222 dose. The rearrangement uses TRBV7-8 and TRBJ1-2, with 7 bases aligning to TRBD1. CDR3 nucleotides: TGTGCCAGCAGCCCAGGGGGGACTTATGGCTACACCTTC. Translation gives CASSPGGTYGYTF.